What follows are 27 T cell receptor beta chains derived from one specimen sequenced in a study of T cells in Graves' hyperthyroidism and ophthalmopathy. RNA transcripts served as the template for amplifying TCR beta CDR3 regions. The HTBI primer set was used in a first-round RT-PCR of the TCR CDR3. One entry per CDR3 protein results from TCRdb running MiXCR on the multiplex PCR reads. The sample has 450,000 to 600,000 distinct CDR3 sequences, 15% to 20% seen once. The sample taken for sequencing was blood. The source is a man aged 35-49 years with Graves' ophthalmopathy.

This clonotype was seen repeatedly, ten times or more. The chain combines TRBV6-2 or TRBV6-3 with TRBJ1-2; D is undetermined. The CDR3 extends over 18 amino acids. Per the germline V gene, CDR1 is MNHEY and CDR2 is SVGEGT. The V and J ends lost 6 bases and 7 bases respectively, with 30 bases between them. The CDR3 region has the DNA TGTGCCAGCAGCCCTCCCGGATTTGGGCTCGACCTGCGTGTTGGCTACACCTTC. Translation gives CASSPPGFGLDLRVGYTF.

CDR3 loop: CASRMVPNEQFF. As DNA, the CDR3 is TGTGCCAGCAGGATGGTCCCCAATGAGCAGTTCTTC. The V gene is TRBV28, the J gene TRBJ2-1; D gene ambiguous. V lost 6 bases and J 6 bases, leaving 9 bases between the germline ends. This CDR3 has 12 amino acids. Looked up from germline, CDR1 is MDHEN and CDR2 is SYDVKM.

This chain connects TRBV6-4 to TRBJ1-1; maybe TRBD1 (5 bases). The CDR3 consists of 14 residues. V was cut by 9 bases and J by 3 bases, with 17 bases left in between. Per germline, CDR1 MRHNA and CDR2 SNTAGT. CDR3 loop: CAREPLGGDTEAFF. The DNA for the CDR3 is TGTGCCAGGGAACCACTTGGAGGGGACACTGAAGCTTTCTTT.

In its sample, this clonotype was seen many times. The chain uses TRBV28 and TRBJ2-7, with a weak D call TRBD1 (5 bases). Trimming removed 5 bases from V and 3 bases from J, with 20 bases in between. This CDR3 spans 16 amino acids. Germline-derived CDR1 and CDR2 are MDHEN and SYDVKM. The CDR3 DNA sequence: TGTGCCAGCAGTCCCCTGGGGTGGGGCAAGGGCTACGAGCAGTACTTC. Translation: CASSPLGWGKGYEQYF. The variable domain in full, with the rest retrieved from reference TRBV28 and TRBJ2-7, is DVKVTQSSRYLVKRTGEKVFLECVQDMDHENMFWYRQDPGLGLRLIYFSYDVKMKEKGDIPEGYSVSREKKERFSLILESASTNQTSMYLCASSPLGWGKGYEQYFGPGTRLTVT.

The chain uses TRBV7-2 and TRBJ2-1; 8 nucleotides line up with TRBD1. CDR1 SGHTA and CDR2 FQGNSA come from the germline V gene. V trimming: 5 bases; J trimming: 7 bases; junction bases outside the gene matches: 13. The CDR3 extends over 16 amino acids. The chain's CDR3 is CASSIGGTGPVNEQFF. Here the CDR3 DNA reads TGTGCCAGCAGCATTGGGGGGACAGGACCGGTGAATGAGCAGTTCTTC.

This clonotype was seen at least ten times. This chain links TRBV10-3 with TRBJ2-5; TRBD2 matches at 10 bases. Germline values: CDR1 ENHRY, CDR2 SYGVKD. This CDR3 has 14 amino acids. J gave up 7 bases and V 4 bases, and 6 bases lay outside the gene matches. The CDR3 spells CAISVLAGGGTQYF. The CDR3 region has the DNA TGTGCCATCAGTGTCTTAGCGGGAGGTGGGACCCAGTACTTC.

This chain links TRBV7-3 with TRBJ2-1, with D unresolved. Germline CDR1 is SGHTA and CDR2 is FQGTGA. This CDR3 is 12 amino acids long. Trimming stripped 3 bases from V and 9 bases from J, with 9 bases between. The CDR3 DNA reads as TGTGCCAGCAGCTTTTATGATGGTGAGCAGTTCTTC. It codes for CASSFYDGEQFF.

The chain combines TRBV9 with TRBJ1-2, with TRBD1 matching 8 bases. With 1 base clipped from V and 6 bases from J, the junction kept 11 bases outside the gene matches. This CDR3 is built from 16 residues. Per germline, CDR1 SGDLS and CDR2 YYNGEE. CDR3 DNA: TGTGCCAGCAGCGTACCCCGGACGGGACAGGACAATGGCTACACCTTC. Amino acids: CASSVPRTGQDNGYTF.

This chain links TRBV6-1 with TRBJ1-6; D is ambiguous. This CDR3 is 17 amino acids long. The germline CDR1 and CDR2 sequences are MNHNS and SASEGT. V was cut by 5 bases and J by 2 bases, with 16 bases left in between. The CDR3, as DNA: TGTGCCAGCAGTTCCAACTCTCCGGGCCCCTATAATTCACCCCTCCACTTT. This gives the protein CASSSNSPGPYNSPLHF.

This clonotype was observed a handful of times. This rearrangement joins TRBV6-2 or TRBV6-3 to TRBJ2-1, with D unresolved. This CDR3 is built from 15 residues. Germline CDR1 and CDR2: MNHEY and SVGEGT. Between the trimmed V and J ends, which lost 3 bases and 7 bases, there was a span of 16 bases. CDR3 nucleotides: TGTGCCAGCAGTTATACACCGGCAGCTTATAATGAGCAGTTCTTC. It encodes CASSYTPAAYNEQFF.

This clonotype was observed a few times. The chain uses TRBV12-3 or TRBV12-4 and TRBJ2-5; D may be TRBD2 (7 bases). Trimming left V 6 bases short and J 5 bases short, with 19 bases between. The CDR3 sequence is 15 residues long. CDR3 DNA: TGTGCCAGCAGCCCGCCGATGAGGGGGGGCGAGACCCAGTACTTC. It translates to CASSPPMRGGETQYF.

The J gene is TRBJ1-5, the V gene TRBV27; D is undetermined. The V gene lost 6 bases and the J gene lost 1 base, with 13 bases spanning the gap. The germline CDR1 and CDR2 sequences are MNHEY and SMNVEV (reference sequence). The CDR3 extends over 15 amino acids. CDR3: CASSLRAVSNQPQHF. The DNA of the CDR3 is TGTGCCAGCAGCCTCCGGGCCGTGAGCAATCAGCCCCAGCATTTT.

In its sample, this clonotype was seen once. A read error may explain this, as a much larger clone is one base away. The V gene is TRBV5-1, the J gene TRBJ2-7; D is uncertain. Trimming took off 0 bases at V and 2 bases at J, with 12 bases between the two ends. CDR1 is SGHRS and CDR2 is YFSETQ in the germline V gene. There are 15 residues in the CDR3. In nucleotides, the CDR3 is TGCGCCAGCAGCTTGGCCGTTGAGGAGACCTACGAGCAGTACTTC. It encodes CASSLAVEETYEQYF. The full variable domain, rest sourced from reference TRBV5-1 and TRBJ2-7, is KAGVTQTPRYLIKTRGQQVTLSCSPISGHRSVSWYQQTPGQGLQFLFEYFSETQRNKGNFPGRFSGRQFSNSRSEMNVSTLELGDSALYLCASSLAVEETYEQYFGPGTRLTVT.

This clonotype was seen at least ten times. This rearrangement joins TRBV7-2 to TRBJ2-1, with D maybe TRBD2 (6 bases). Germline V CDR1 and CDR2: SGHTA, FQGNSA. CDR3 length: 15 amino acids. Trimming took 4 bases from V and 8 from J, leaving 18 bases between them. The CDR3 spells CASSSWGLPGHEQFF. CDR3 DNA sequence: TGTGCCAGCAGCTCTTGGGGACTCCCTGGGCATGAGCAGTTCTTC. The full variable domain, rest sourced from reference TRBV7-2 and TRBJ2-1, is GAGVSQSPSNKVTEKGKDVELRCDPISGHTALYWYRQSLGQGLEFLIYFQGNSAPDKSGLPSDRFSAERTGGSVSTLTIQRTQQEDSAVYLCASSSWGLPGHEQFFGPGTRLTVL.

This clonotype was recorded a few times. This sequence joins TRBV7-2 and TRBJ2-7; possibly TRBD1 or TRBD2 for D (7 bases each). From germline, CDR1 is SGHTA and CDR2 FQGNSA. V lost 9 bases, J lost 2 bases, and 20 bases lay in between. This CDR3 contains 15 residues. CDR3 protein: CARGGGTDQAYEQYF. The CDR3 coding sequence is TGTGCCAGGGGGGGGGGGACAGATCAGGCCTACGAGCAGTACTTC.

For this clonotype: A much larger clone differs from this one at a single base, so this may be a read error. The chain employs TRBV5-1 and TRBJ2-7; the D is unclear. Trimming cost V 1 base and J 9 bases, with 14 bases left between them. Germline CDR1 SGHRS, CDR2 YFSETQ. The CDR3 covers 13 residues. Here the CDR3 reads CASSLQEGNGQYF. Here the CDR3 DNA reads TGCGCCAGCAGCTTGCAGGAAGGGAACGGGCAGTACTTC.

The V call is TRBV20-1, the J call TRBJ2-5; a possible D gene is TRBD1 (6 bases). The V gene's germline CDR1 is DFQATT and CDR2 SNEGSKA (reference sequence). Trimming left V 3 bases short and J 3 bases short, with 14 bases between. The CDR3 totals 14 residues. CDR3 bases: TGCAGTGCTAGTAAGGGGGAAGGCAAAGAGACCCAGTACTTC. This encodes CSASKGEGKETQYF.

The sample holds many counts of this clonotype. DNA of the CDR3: TGTGCCAGCTCCCCCGGGCCTCAGGCGGGTCGAGAGACCCAGTACTTC. Translating it yields CASSPGPQAGRETQYF. The chain recombines TRBV2 with TRBJ2-5; D perhaps matches TRBD2 (5 bases). The CDR3 loop spans 16 amino acids. V was shortened by 8 bases and J by 4 bases, with 23 bases between the two germline ends. CDR1 is SNHLY, CDR2 FYNNEI, per germline. Drawing the rest from reference TRBV2 and TRBJ2-5, the complete variable domain is EPEVTQTPSHQVTQMGQEVILRCVPISNHLYFYWYRQILGQKVEFLVSFYNNEISEKSEIFDDQFSVERPDGSNFTLKIRSTKLEDSAMYFCASSPGPQAGRETQYFGPGTRLLVL.

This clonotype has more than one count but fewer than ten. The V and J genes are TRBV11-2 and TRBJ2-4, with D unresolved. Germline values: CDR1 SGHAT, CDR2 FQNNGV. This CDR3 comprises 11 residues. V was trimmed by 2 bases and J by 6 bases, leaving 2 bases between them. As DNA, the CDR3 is TGTGCCAGCAGCTTAACAAACATTCAGTACTTC. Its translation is CASSLTNIQYF.

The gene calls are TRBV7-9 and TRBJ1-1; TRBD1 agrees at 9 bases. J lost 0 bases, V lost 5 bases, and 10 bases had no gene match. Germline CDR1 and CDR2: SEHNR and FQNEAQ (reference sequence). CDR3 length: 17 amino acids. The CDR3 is CASSLPGQGIMNTEAFF. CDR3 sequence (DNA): TGTGCCAGCAGCCTCCCCGGACAGGGGATAATGAACACTGAAGCTTTCTTT.

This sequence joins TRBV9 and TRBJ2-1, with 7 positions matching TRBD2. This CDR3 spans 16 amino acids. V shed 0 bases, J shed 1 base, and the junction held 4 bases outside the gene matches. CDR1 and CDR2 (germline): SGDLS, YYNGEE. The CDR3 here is CASSVASGISYNEQFF. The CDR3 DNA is TGTGCCAGCAGCGTAGCGAGCGGGATATCCTACAATGAGCAGTTCTTC.

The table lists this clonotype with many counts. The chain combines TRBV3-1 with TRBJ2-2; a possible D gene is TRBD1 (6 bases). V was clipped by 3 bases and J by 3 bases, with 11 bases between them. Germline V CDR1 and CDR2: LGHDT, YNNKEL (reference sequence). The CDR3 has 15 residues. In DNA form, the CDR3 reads TGTGCCAGCAGCCAGCTGGGGGCGCACACCGGGGAGCTGTTTTTT. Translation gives CASSQLGAHTGELFF.

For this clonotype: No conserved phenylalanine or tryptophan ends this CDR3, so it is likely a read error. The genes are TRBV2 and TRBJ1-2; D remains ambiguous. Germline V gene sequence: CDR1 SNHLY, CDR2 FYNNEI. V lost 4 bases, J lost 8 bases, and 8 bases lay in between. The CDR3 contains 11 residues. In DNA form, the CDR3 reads TGTGCCAGCAGTGCGCGAAGGGGCTACACCCTC. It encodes CASSARRGYTL.

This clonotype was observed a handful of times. As DNA, the CDR3 is TGTGCCAGCAGCCCCACGGTGGCTTTCGGCACCGGGGAGCTGTTTTTT. Its protein is CASSPTVAFGTGELFF. The rearrangement joins TRBV7-9 to TRBJ2-2; D not resolved. Germline CDR1 and CDR2: SEHNR and FQNEAQ (reference sequence). The CDR3 runs to 16 residues. V gave up 5 bases and J gave up 4 bases, with 17 bases separating them.

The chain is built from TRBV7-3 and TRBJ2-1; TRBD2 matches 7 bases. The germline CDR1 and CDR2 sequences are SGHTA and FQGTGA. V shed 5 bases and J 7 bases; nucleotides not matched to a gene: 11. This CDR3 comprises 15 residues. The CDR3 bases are TGTGCCAGCAGCCCTCTAGCGGATAGGAGGAATGAGCAGTTCTTC. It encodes CASSPLADRRNEQFF.

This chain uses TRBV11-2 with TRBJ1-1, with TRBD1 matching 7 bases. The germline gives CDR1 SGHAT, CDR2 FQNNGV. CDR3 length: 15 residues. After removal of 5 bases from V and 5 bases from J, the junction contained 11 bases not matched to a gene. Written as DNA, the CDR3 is TGTGCCAGCAGCCCACGAACAGGGGTGGGGACTGAAGCTTTCTTT. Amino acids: CASSPRTGVGTEAFF. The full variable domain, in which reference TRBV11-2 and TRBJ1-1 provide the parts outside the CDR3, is EAGVAQSPRYKIIEKRQSVAFWCNPISGHATLYWYQQILGQGPKLLIQFQNNGVVDDSQLPKDRFSAERLKGVDSTLKIQPAKLEDSAVYLCASSPRTGVGTEAFFGQGTRLTVV.

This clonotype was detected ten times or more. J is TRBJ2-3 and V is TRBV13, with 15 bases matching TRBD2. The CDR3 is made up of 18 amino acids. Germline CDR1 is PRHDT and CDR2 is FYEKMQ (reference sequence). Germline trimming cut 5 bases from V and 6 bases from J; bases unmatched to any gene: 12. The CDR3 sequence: CASSPPAGLAGGMDTQYF. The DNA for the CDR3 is TGTGCCAGCAGCCCCCCAGCGGGACTAGCGGGGGGAATGGATACGCAGTATTTT. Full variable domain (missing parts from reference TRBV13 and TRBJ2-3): AAGVIQSPRHLIKEKRETATLKCYPIPRHDTVYWYQQGPGQDPQFLISFYEKMQSDKGSIPDRFSAQQFSDYHSELNMSSLELGDSALYFCASSPPAGLAGGMDTQYFGPGTRLTVL.